These T cell receptor beta chains were read from a single sample in a study of CD8 T cells in ankylosing spondylitis. TCRdb re-analysed the 5' RACE reads in MiXCR, keeping a single row per CDR3 protein. The data show about 340,000 distinct CDR3 sequences, around 7.6% seen once. The material sequenced was blood, either unsorted or a sorted T cell fraction (not recorded which). These receptors originate from a male donor with ankylosing spondylitis. The CDR3 runs from the conserved cysteine through the conserved F or W. Fields, in order: CDR3 protein, CDR3 DNA, V gene, J gene, clone size, CDR3 length, D gene. A D gene is named only where the DNA matches it firmly. Clone size is stated in some rows and not others, as once, few, many or a class when expanded.

CDR3aa: CASSTQGAYGYTF
CDR3nt: TGTGCCAGCAGCACACAGGGGGCCTATGGCTACACCTTC
v_gene: TRBV27
j_gene: TRBJ1-2
abundance: few
len: 13
d_gene: TRBD1

CDR3aa: CASRNLTGYEQYF
CDR3nt: TGTGCCAGCAGAAATTTGACAGGGTACGAGCAGTACTTC
v_gene: TRBV12-3/TRBV12-4
j_gene: TRBJ2-7
abundance: many
len: 13
d_gene: TRBD1

CDR3aa: CASTYGGGARSYQETQYF
CDR3nt: TGTGCCAGCACCTATGGGGGGGGCGCACGGAGTTATCAAGAGACCCAGTACTTC
v_gene: TRBV28
j_gene: TRBJ2-5
abundance: few
len: 18
d_gene: NA

CDR3aa: CASRRLAGGADTQYF
CDR3nt: TGTGCCAGCAGGAGACTAGCGGGAGGAGCGGATACGCAGTATTTT
v_gene: TRBV2
j_gene: TRBJ2-3
abundance: many
len: 15
d_gene: TRBD2

CDR3aa: CASSPTHSYEQYF
CDR3nt: TGTGCCAGCTCACCAACACATTCCTACGAGCAGTACTTC
v_gene: TRBV18
j_gene: TRBJ2-7
abundance: many
len: 13
d_gene: NA

CDR3aa: CSVTGTSGRQSSYNEQFF
CDR3nt: TGCAGCGTCACCGGGACTAGCGGGAGGCAAAGCTCCTACAATGAGCAGTTCTTC
v_gene: TRBV29-1
j_gene: TRBJ2-1
abundance: few
len: 18
d_gene: TRBD2

CDR3aa: CASSAEAASPLHF
CDR3nt: TGTGCCAGCAGCGCCGAGGCGGCCTCACCCCTCCACTTT
v_gene: TRBV7-6
j_gene: TRBJ1-6
abundance: NA
len: 13
d_gene: NA

CDR3aa: CASSFLRGPEAFF
CDR3nt: TGTGCCAGCAGTTTTTTACGGGGCCCTGAAGCTTTCTTT
v_gene: TRBV28
j_gene: TRBJ1-1
abundance: many
len: 13
d_gene: NA

CDR3aa: CASSLARGVQETQYF
CDR3nt: TGCGCCAGCAGCCTAGCCCGGGGAGTCCAAGAGACCCAGTACTTC
v_gene: TRBV5-1
j_gene: TRBJ2-5
abundance: many
len: 15
d_gene: NA

CDR3aa: CASSYSTPYEQYF
CDR3nt: TGTGCCAGCAGTTACTCAACCCCCTACGAGCAGTACTTC
v_gene: TRBV6-2/TRBV6-3
j_gene: TRBJ2-7
abundance: few
len: 13
d_gene: NA

CDR3aa: CASSEGGNGYTF
CDR3nt: TGTGCCAGCAGTGAGGGGGGAAATGGCTACACCTTC
v_gene: TRBV25-1
j_gene: TRBJ1-2
abundance: many
len: 12
d_gene: NA

CDR3aa: CSARVGGANQPQHF
CDR3nt: TGCAGTGCTAGAGTAGGGGGGGCTAATCAGCCCCAGCATTTT
v_gene: TRBV20-1
j_gene: TRBJ1-5
abundance: NA
len: 14
d_gene: NA

CDR3aa: CASSMGAGRSYEQYF
CDR3nt: TGTGCCAGCAGTATGGGCGCGGGCCGCTCCTACGAGCAGTACTTC
v_gene: TRBV12-3/TRBV12-4
j_gene: TRBJ2-7
abundance: few
len: 15
d_gene: NA